This TCR beta chain appears in the sequencing data of a study of human T cells and chemical hapten exposure (dated by TCRdb to the early 2020s). Regarding the study in general: For sensitization, 2% DPC in acetone was applied to a roughly 2 cm by roughly 2 cm area of upper inner arm skin. Throughout the roughly 26-week study period, patients were also given weekly therapeutic DPC doses on the scalp. Patch tests used Finn chambers with 0.01% DPC on the upper back, scored after 6 days by International Contact Dermatitis Research Group standards. The mostly female patient cohort included alopecia areata with under or over 50% scalp involvement, alopecia totalis and alopecia universalis. The libraries were sequenced as a pool, and the TCR yield per sample differed mostly because of small variations in library volumes within the pool. In alopecia patients, the study followed how the peripheral blood TCR repertoire changed in vivo over primary and secondary sensitization to diphenylcyclopropenone (DPC), a hapten. Blood samples were taken from patients before sensitization (week 0) and then at 2, 6 and about 24 weeks after DPC sensitization. Blood for TCR sequencing was provided by twenty-nine alopecia patients at one to four time points (pre-sensitization, 2, 6 and 24 weeks). General study outcomes and caveats: All patients had alopecia, a presumed autoimmune disease, so their immune response might differ from that of healthy individuals. Compared with pre-sensitization or healthy control sets, expanded TCRs formed significantly more large CDR3 similarity clusters, which is consistent with antigen-driven responses. DPC sensitization did not change the number of TCRs with a frequency above 1 in 1000, and there was no evidence of changes in global repertoire structure. Repeated subsampling changed both the strength of the expansion versus patch-test correlation and the threshold at which that correlation became significant. Patch test score was positively correlated with the number of PT1 expanded TCRs, with significance at thresholds 8, 16 and 32 but not at 4.

Trimmed from V: 3 bases; trimmed from J: 6 bases; junction bases lacking a gene match: 4. Per the germline V gene (reference sequence), PRHDT is the CDR1 and FYEKMQ is the CDR2. The CDR3 covers 13 residues, taking in both the cysteine and the phenylalanine. The only DNA kept is the CDR3, 39 bases in frame from the first base. This clonotype has at least ten counts. The specificity of this receptor is unknown. No much larger clone is present one base from it, and per-base qualities are unavailable. In light of the paper, this sample's time point label describes: patch test 1, 2 weeks after DPC sensitization. In the paper's terms, the treatment or condition label means: therapeutic diphenylcyclopropenone sensitization with weekly scalp DPC. Blood at each patch-test visit was drawn before the patch test was applied. To be eligible, patients had to be aged 18 to 70, diagnosed with alopecia and judged suitable for DPC therapy, while pregnant patients were excluded. Unfractionated whole blood was collected in Tempus Blood RNA tubes, and total RNA was extracted from that blood.

Library method: RACE. Sequenced on a NextSeq 500. During library preparation, unique molecular identifiers were attached to individual cDNA molecules so that TCRs could be counted quantitatively and reproducibly. For every blood RNA sample, sequencing covered both the TCR alpha and TCR beta chains. The study's processing was this. Samples had a median of about 96,000 TCRs, with a range from roughly 23,224 to 750,000. V, J and CDR3 annotation of the TCR reads was carried out using the Decombinator software suite. Every sample was subsampled to the same number of TCRs (28,000) for the PS versus PT1 abundance plots. Expanded TCRs were defined as absent before sensitization and observed at least eight times at the 2-week time point. TCRdb passed the public sequencing reads through fastp at Q25 and MiXCR, retaining productive beta sequences. Each record represents a unique CDR3 protein, reported with the most common genes and DNA among its rows. The V and J calls and clone size are TCRdb's, not the authors'. The sample includes roughly 70,000 distinct CDR3 sequences, with 9.8% observed a single time. The ten most abundant clones make up 2.5% to 3.5% of the sample.

The clonotype comes from a woman aged 40 to 49 with alopecia areata. Some clones in this sample may be carry-over from other donors' samples. The sample here was whole blood, taken in connection with sensitization to the hapten diphenylcyclopropenone (DPC). The chain was built from TRBV13 and TRBJ2-7; 8 nucleotides in the junction match TRBD1. Here is the DNA: TGTGCCAGCAGCTTGGGCAGGGGGCCCGAGCAGTACTTC. The translation is CASSLGRGPEQYF.